This entry lists 27 T cell receptor beta chains sequenced from one sample in a study of blood T cell repertoires in COVID-19. Measured with immunoSEQ multiplex PCR; TCRdb has only the in-frame clones, and not every one. Of about 190,000 clones listed, more than 70% are singletons. Specimen: PBMCs or T cells enriched from blood (not recorded which). The receptors were gathered from a woman younger than 45 who had recovered from COVID-19.

V and J are TRBV2 and TRBJ2-5; TRBD2 matches at 12 bases. J was trimmed by 3 bases and V by 8 bases; bases with no gene match: 1. Looked up from germline, CDR1 is SNHLY and CDR2 is FYNNEI. This CDR3 region has 13 residues. The CDR3 here is CASRTSGKETQYF. The CDR3 coding sequence is TGTGCCAGCCGGACTAGCGGGAAAGAGACCCAGTACTTC.

The J gene is TRBJ2-2, the V gene TRBV12-3 or TRBV12-4; no reliable D call. The CDR3 sequence is 13 residues long. V was clipped by 3 bases and J by 3 bases, with 5 bases between them. Here the CDR3 reads CASSFSYTGELFF. The DNA for the CDR3 is TGTGCCAGCAGTTTCAGTTACACCGGGGAGCTGTTTTTT.

V usage is TRBV6-5 and J usage is TRBJ2-7; D is possibly TRBD1 (6 bases). Germline V gene data show CDR1 as MNHEY and CDR2 as SVGAGI. Trimming took 6 bases from V and 5 from J, leaving 17 bases between them. The CDR3 consists of 14 residues. CDR3 in amino acids: CASSSGQTNDEQYF. In DNA, the CDR3 is TGTGCCAGCAGCTCTGGACAGACGAACGACGAGCAGTACTTC.

This chain joins TRBV7-9 and TRBJ2-2, with 11 bases identical to TRBD2. The V gene's germline CDR1 is SEHNR and CDR2 FQNEAQ (reference sequence). The CDR3 contains 17 residues. J was trimmed by 5 bases and V by 0 bases; bases with no gene match: 5. The CDR3 loop reads CASSLAALAGVTGELFF. The DNA for the CDR3 is TGTGCCAGCAGCTTAGCGGCACTAGCGGGAGTTACCGGGGAGCTGTTTTTT.

The genes are TRBV5-6 and TRBJ2-7; 8 nucleotides line up with TRBD2. After removal of 1 base from V and 11 bases from J, the junction contained 11 bases not matched to a gene. Germline V gene lookup returns CDR1 SGHDT and CDR2 YYEEEE. The CDR3 contains 14 residues. The CDR3 is CASSLREGLMMEYF. DNA of the CDR3: TGTGCCAGCAGCTTGCGGGAGGGCCTAATGATGGAGTACTTC.

The count of this clone is one. The chain recombines TRBV5-1 with TRBJ2-7; D gene ambiguous. The CDR3 spans 13 residues. The V gene lost 3 bases and the J gene lost 2 bases, with 9 bases spanning the gap. In germline, CDR1 is SGHRS, CDR2 YFSETQ. The CDR3 DNA is TGCGCCAGCAGCTCGAGACTGACCTACGAGCAGTACTTC. The encoded protein is CASSSRLTYEQYF.

The chain employs TRBV28 and TRBJ1-2, with D perhaps matching TRBD1 (5 bases). V gave up 10 bases and J gave up 4 bases, with 13 bases separating them. This CDR3 is built from 12 residues. The germline V gene has CDR1 MDHEN and CDR2 SYDVKM. The DNA of the CDR3 is TGTGCCACCAGCAACAGGCCCTATGGCTACACCTTC. Its translation is CATSNRPYGYTF.

The J gene is TRBJ2-1, the V gene TRBV5-1; D might be TRBD1 (6 bases). Trimming left V 4 bases short and J 5 bases short, with 16 bases between. The CDR3 spans 15 residues. Germline V gives CDR1 SGHRS, CDR2 YFSETQ. DNA for the CDR3: TGCGCCAGCAGCGTTGTCCGGGACAAAGACAATGAGCAGTTCTTC. Translating gives CASSVVRDKDNEQFF.

The chain is built from TRBV28 and TRBJ1-2; possibly TRBD1 for D (6 bases). The CDR3 covers 14 residues. Germline loops: CDR1 MDHEN, CDR2 SYDVKM. Trimming took 5 bases from V and 5 from J, leaving 15 bases between them. The CDR3 DNA sequence: TGTGCCAGCAGTACGTTCTCACAGGGATATGGCTACACCTTC. Translating it yields CASSTFSQGYGYTF.

V usage is TRBV6-5 and J usage is TRBJ2-3; 10 nucleotides align to TRBD2. CDR3 size: 15 residues. Looked up from germline, CDR1 is MNHEY and CDR2 is SVGAGI. J gave up 2 bases and V 8 bases, and 7 bases lay outside the gene matches. Here the CDR3 DNA reads TGTGCCAGCGGACCCGGGACTAGCGACACAGATACGCAGTATTTT. This sequence encodes CASGPGTSDTDTQYF.

The J gene is TRBJ2-1, the V gene TRBV29-1; TRBD2 matches at 7 bases. The germline gives CDR1 SQVTM, CDR2 ANQGSEA. V shed 3 bases, J shed 10 bases, and the junction held 15 bases outside the gene matches. This CDR3 comprises 15 residues. CDR3 residues: CSVEGVREGVREQFF. For the CDR3, the DNA is TGCAGCGTTGAGGGTGTCAGGGAGGGAGTAAGGGAGCAGTTCTTC.

The chain carries TRBV29-1 and TRBJ1-1; a weak D match, TRBD1 (5 bases). Germline lookup yields CDR1 SQVTM and CDR2 ANQGSEA. Between the trimmed V and J ends, which lost 4 bases and 7 bases, there was a span of 13 bases. This CDR3 contains 12 residues. CDR3 in DNA: TGCAGCGTTGCCCACGGGGGGGGTGAAGCTTTCTTT. Protein product: CSVAHGGGEAFF.

The chain combines TRBV28 with TRBJ1-1; tentative D call: TRBD1 (6 bases). CDR1 and CDR2 (germline): MDHEN, SYDVKM. The ends were cut back, 10 bases at V and 5 bases at J, with 14 bases in the middle. This CDR3 has 12 amino acids. The CDR3 sequence is CATTRGPTEAFF. Written as DNA, the CDR3 is TGTGCCACTACCAGGGGCCCAACTGAAGCTTTCTTT.

V and J are TRBV13 and TRBJ2-3; D is unresolved. V lost 4 bases and J 5 bases, leaving 7 bases between the germline ends. The CDR3 loop spans 12 amino acids. Germline lookup yields CDR1 PRHDT and CDR2 FYEKMQ (reference sequence). The CDR3 reads CASSYNKDTQYF. The DNA of the CDR3 is TGTGCCAGCAGCTATAATAAAGATACGCAGTATTTT.

The V gene is TRBV5-1, the J gene TRBJ1-1; TRBD1 might be the D (6 bases). The CDR3 extends over 14 amino acids. Germline values: CDR1 SGHRS, CDR2 YFSETQ. Trimming pared 5 bases from V and 7 bases from J, leaving 18 bases between. For the CDR3, the DNA is TGCGCCAGCAGGCGAACCGGGACAATTTTTGAAGCTTTCTTT. It encodes CASRRTGTIFEAFF.

V and J are TRBV5-4 and TRBJ2-7; 8 bases are a match to TRBD1. This CDR3 has 14 amino acids. Germline CDR1 reads SGHNT; CDR2 reads YYREEE (reference sequence). V lost 1 base and J lost 7; bases outside the gene matches: 7. DNA of the CDR3: TGTGCCAGCAGCTTGCCAGGGGGCCCAGTTGAGCAGTACTTC. Its protein product is CASSLPGGPVEQYF. The full variable domain, its missing parts supplied by reference TRBV5-4 and TRBJ2-7, is ETGVTQSPTHLIKTRGQQVTLRCSSQSGHNTVSWYQQALGQGPQFIFQYYREEENGRGNFPPRFSGLQFPNYSSELNVNALELDDSALYLCASSLPGGPVEQYFGPGTRLTVT.

The V call is TRBV7-9, the J call TRBJ2-7; maybe TRBD2 (5 bases). The germline V and J ends were trimmed by 1 base and 5 bases, with 9 bases remaining between them. Germline V gene data show CDR1 as SEHNR and CDR2 as FQNEAQ (reference sequence). The CDR3 loop spans 13 amino acids. The CDR3 loop is CASSLGGLDEQYF. The CDR3 nucleotides read TGTGCCAGCAGCTTAGGAGGACTCGACGAGCAGTACTTC.

The chain joins TRBV27 to TRBJ1-1; weak D call: TRBD1 (6 bases). Per germline, CDR1 MNHEY and CDR2 SMNVEV (reference sequence). Trimming removed 5 bases from V and 11 bases from J, with 21 bases in between. This CDR3 spans 14 amino acids. CDR3 loop: CASSPSRQDVEAFF. The CDR3 DNA sequence: TGTGCCAGCAGTCCTTCAAGACAGGACGTAGAGGCTTTCTTT.

V is TRBV2 and J is TRBJ1-1; 11 nucleotides match TRBD1. With V trimmed by 8 bases and J by 4 bases, 30 bases remained unmatched. The CDR3 covers 22 residues. Germline CDR1 and CDR2: SNHLY and FYNNEI. As DNA, the CDR3 is TGTGCCAGCTCCCTAGGGATTATGGCATTAAGTGGGACAGGGGGTTCGGGCACTGAAGCTTTCTTT. Translation: CASSLGIMALSGTGGSGTEAFF.

V is TRBV2 and J is TRBJ1-5; no clear D. Trimming stripped 6 bases from V and 2 bases from J, with 14 bases between. The CDR3 contains 15 residues. CDR1 is SNHLY and CDR2 is FYNNEI in the germline V gene. CDR3 bases: TGTGCCAGCAGGAAACAGTTTGACGGCAATCAGCCCCAGCATTTT. It translates to CASRKQFDGNQPQHF.

The rearrangement links TRBV30 to TRBJ2-5; D gene ambiguous. V gave up 7 bases and J gave up 1 base, with 13 bases separating them. Germline values: CDR1 GTSNPN, CDR2 SVGIG (reference sequence). The CDR3 is 13 amino acids. CDR3 region: CASNQRRQETQYF. The CDR3 DNA reads TGTGCCTCAAACCAGAGGCGCCAAGAGACCCAGTACTTC.

This chain joins TRBV6-1 and TRBJ2-1, with 10 bases fitting TRBD2. Trimming removed 7 bases from V and 7 bases from J; junction bases left unmatched: 13. In germline, CDR1 is MNHNS, CDR2 SASEGT. The CDR3 is made up of 16 amino acids. The CDR3 protein is CASTEGLAGVGNEQFF. The CDR3 DNA is TGTGCCAGCACTGAGGGGCTAGCGGGAGTGGGGAATGAGCAGTTCTTC.

This chain links TRBV5-5 with TRBJ2-7; D unresolved. This CDR3 region has 12 residues. CDR1 is SGHKS and CDR2 is YYEKEE in the germline V gene (reference sequence). V was pared by 0 bases and J by 3 bases, with 4 bases between. CDR3 nucleotide sequence: TGTGCCAGCAGCTTGGATTACTACGAGCAGTACTTC. This codes for CASSLDYYEQYF.

V gene TRBV21-1 combines with J gene TRBJ1-2. TRBV21-1 constitutes a pseudogene. This CDR3 has 16 residues. The CDR3: CASSPEAGGMGYGYTF. In DNA form, the CDR3 reads TGTGCCAGCAGCCCCGAGGCGGGGGGCATGGGGTATGGCTACACCTTC.

The chain joins TRBV2 to TRBJ2-2; TRBD1 is a possible D gene (6 bases). This CDR3 contains 17 residues. V lost 6 bases to trimming and J lost 7 bases, with 24 bases between them. Germline-derived CDR1 and CDR2 are SNHLY and FYNNEI. The chain's CDR3 is CASSTPGQSDRFGELFF. CDR3 nucleotides: TGTGCCAGCAGCACACCGGGACAATCCGATCGGTTCGGGGAGCTGTTTTTT.

In this sample, this clone turned up once. The J gene is TRBJ1-4, the V gene TRBV2, with D possibly matching TRBD1 (5 bases). CDR3 length: 14 amino acids. Trimming stripped 8 bases from V and 6 bases from J, with 16 bases between. CDR1 SNHLY and CDR2 FYNNEI come from the germline V gene. The CDR3 DNA sequence: TGTGCCAGCGCCCTGACAGCGACAGATGAAAAACTGTTTTTT. Translating gives CASALTATDEKLFF.

The CDR3 is CAISESAGQETQYF. DNA of the CDR3: TGTGCCATCAGTGAGTCGGCAGGGCAAGAGACCCAGTACTTC. The V call is TRBV10-3, the J call TRBJ2-5; D is perhaps TRBD1 (5 bases). V was cut by 0 bases and J by 2 bases, with 7 bases left in between. Germline CDR1 is ENHRY and CDR2 is SYGVKD. This CDR3 comprises 14 residues.